The clone carrying this TCR beta chain is a singleton in its sample. Its matching antigen is unknown. PCR was performed a second time for roughly 7 to 11 cycles using a sample-barcoded 5' primer and a J-beta primer mix. TCRdb re-analysed the 5' RACE reads in MiXCR, keeping a single row per CDR3 protein. Among 650,000 to 1,000,000 distinct CDR3 sequences listed, 30% to 45% were seen once. This CDR3 is built from 13 residues. The germline V gene has CDR1 SGHTA and CDR2 FQGNSA. The ends were cut back, 10 bases at V and 5 bases at J, with 16 bases in the middle. Caucasian individuals from Russia who were healthy and aged roughly 6 to 90 acted as donors. These data are taken from a study of blood T cells in healthy people across ages. Study conclusions and caveats: Changes seen in expanded clonotypes were possibly confounded by donor CMV status left unknown. TCR beta diversity, measured per million T cells, fell in a roughly linear way with age.

Source material: blood. The chain joins TRBV7-2 to TRBJ2-3; D not resolved. The sequence was collected from a man aged 18 to 30 in good health. The chain's CDR3 is CANIPTGIDTQYF. The CDR3 nucleotides are TGTGCCAACATCCCAACTGGTATAGATACGCAGTATTTT. Variable domain in full (rest from reference TRBV7-2 and TRBJ2-3): GAGVSQSPSNKVTEKGKDVELRCDPISGHTALYWYRQSLGQGLEFLIYFQGNSAPDKSGLPSDRFSAERTGGSVSTLTIQRTQQEDSAVYLCANIPTGIDTQYFGPGTRLTVL.